Listed here are 32 T cell receptor beta chains from one sample, sequenced in a study of blood T cell repertoires in COVID-19. Assay: immunoSEQ multiplex PCR; the TCRdb copy retains only in-frame clones and omits some. The sample carries around 260,000 clones, about 85% recorded once. Sequenced: peripheral blood. All receptors come from a human donor with COVID-19, enrolled during active disease. The donor label of this sample is uncertain.

The V and J genes are TRBV5-1 and TRBJ2-7; 9 bases align to TRBD1. V shed 0 bases and J 7 bases; nucleotides not matched to a gene: 8. The CDR3 has 15 residues. Germline assignment: CDR1 SGHRS and CDR2 YFSETQ. This CDR3 reads CASSLGDRAPEEQYF. The CDR3 coding sequence is TGCGCCAGCAGCTTGGGGGACAGGGCCCCCGAGGAGCAGTACTTC.

Concerning this clone itself: At one end the junction does not follow the germline gene, possibly because of a read error. J is TRBJ2-3 and V is TRBV7-7, with D possibly matching TRBD2 (6 bases). This CDR3 has 15 amino acids. The V gene's germline CDR1 is SSHAT and CDR2 FNYEAQ (reference sequence). CDR3: CASSPGTSFWDTQYF. CDR3 nucleotides: TGTGCTAGCAGCCCTGGGACTTCCTTTTGGGATACGCAGTATTTT. Full variable domain (rest looked up from reference TRBV7-7 and TRBJ2-3): GAGVSQSPRYKVTKRGQDVTLRCDPISSHATLYWYQQALGQGPEFLTYFNYEAQPDKSGLPSDRFSAERPEGSISTLTIQRTEQRDSAMYRCASSPGTSFWDTQYFGPGTRLTVL.

The chain has TRBV2 and TRBJ1-5, with 7 bases fitting TRBD1. Germline values: CDR1 SNHLY, CDR2 FYNNEI. CDR3 length: 15 residues. The trim removed 7 bases at V and 1 base at J, leaving 7 bases unmatched. The CDR3: CASTLRQGSNQPQHF. The CDR3 DNA reads as TGTGCCAGCACCCTTAGACAGGGAAGCAATCAGCCCCAGCATTTT.

The chain couples TRBV10-2 to TRBJ2-1; D perhaps matches TRBD2 (6 bases). There are 14 residues in the CDR3. Looked up from germline, CDR1 is WSHSY and CDR2 is SAAADI. V lost 2 bases to trimming and J lost 5 bases, with 10 bases between them. CDR3 sequence reads: CASSEDRLDNEQFF. CDR3 sequence (DNA): TGCGCCAGCAGTGAGGACAGACTAGACAATGAGCAGTTCTTC.

This clone was picked up a small number of times. The CDR3 coding sequence is TGTGCCAGCAGCTTAGTACCGGGTAACACTGAAGCTTTCTTT. It yields the protein CASSLVPGNTEAFF. The rearrangement uses TRBV7-2 and TRBJ1-1; D is ambiguous. Germline CDR1 reads SGHTA; CDR2 reads FQGNSA. The CDR3 extends over 14 amino acids. Between the trimmed V and J ends, which lost 1 base and 2 bases, there was a span of 8 bases.

This chain links TRBV7-8 with TRBJ2-7; TRBD2 aligns across 12 bases. The CDR3 is 16 residues long. Germline CDR1 is SGHVS and CDR2 is FQNEAQ. V trimming: 5 bases; J trimming: 4 bases; junction bases outside the gene matches: 9. CDR3 loop: CASSPPTSGRSYEQYF. The CDR3 DNA is TGTGCCAGCAGCCCACCCACTAGCGGGAGGAGTTACGAGCAGTACTTC.

For this clone: The junction and the germline gene differ at one end; a read error may be behind it. This sequence joins TRBV7-2 and TRBJ1-6, with D perhaps matching TRBD1 (6 bases). The germline V gene encodes CDR1 SGHTA and CDR2 FQGNSA. The CDR3 has 17 amino acids. The CDR3 reads CASGLAPINRANSPLHF. As DNA, the CDR3 is TGTGCCAGCGGCTTGGCACCCATTAACAGGGCCAATTCACCCCTCCACTTT.

The J gene is TRBJ1-2, the V gene TRBV6-1; perhaps TRBD1 as D (6 bases). The CDR3 is 13 amino acids. V gave up 3 bases and J gave up 3 bases, with 8 bases separating them. CDR1 and CDR2 from the germline V gene are MNHNS and SASEGT. The DNA of the CDR3 is TGTGCCAGCAGTGAGGACAGAGACTATGGCTACACCTTC. Encoded protein: CASSEDRDYGYTF.

The chain employs TRBV7-3 and TRBJ2-1; TRBD2 matches 10 bases. Germline CDR1 and CDR2: SGHTA and FQGTGA. J lost 5 bases, V lost 6 bases, and 4 bases had no gene match. The CDR3 extends over 14 amino acids. The CDR3 DNA reads as TGTGCCAGCAGTTCTAGCGGGGGTAACAATGAGCAGTTCTTC. Amino acids: CASSSSGGNNEQFF.

The chain joins TRBV4-1 to TRBJ2-1, with 13 bases lining up with TRBD2. The V gene's germline CDR1 is MGHRA and CDR2 YSYEKL. J gave up 4 bases and V 4 bases, and 16 bases lay outside the gene matches. CDR3 length equals 20 residues. CDR3 nucleotides: TGCGCCAGCAGCCCCGGGACTAGCGGGAACCTAAAAACCCATTACAATGAGCAGTTCTTC. Translation gives CASSPGTSGNLKTHYNEQFF.

The chain recombines TRBV6-6 with TRBJ1-1; TRBD1 aligns across 7 bases. Per the germline V gene, CDR1 is MNHNY and CDR2 is SVGAGI (reference sequence). V was clipped by 5 bases and J by 7 bases; unmatched bases: 7. CDR3 length equals 13 residues. The CDR3 DNA follows: TGTGCCAGCAGTGTCCAGGGGGTCTTTGAAGCTTTCTTT. Encoded protein: CASSVQGVFEAFF.

A few counts support this clone. The J gene is TRBJ1-4, the V gene TRBV19, with 9 bases that match TRBD1. Germline loops: CDR1 LNHDA, CDR2 SQIVND (reference sequence). V lost 3 bases and J lost 5; bases outside the gene matches: 7. This CDR3 spans 16 amino acids. The CDR3 DNA reads TGTGCCAGTAGTATGCTATCCGGGACAGGGAATGAAAAACTGTTTTTT. Protein sequence: CASSMLSGTGNEKLFF. The entire variable domain, with the rest obtained from reference TRBV19 and TRBJ1-4, is as follows: DGGITQSPKYLFRKEGQNVTLSCEQNLNHDAMYWYRQDPGQGLRLIYYSQIVNDFQKGDIAEGYSVSREKKESFPLTVTSAQKNPTAFYLCASSMLSGTGNEKLFFGSGTQLSVL.

The chain links TRBV12-5 to TRBJ1-2, with 9 nucleotides matching TRBD1. Germline V gives CDR1 LGHNT, CDR2 FRNRAP. The junction had 6 bases not matched to a gene; V was cut back by 6 bases and J by 7 bases. The CDR3 is 13 residues long. The CDR3 protein is CASGQGQGIGYTF. For the CDR3, the DNA is TGTGCTAGTGGACAAGGACAGGGGATTGGCTACACCTTC.

The DNA of the CDR3 is TGTGCCAGCAGCGGGACAGGGGTCTCTGGGGCCAACGTCCTGACTTTC. Translating it yields CASSGTGVSGANVLTF. The V call is TRBV27, the J call TRBJ2-6; 10 nucleotides agree with TRBD1. With V trimmed by 6 bases and J by 0 bases, 2 bases remained unmatched. CDR1 and CDR2 from the germline V gene are MNHEY and SMNVEV (reference sequence). CDR3 length: 16 amino acids.

The chain uses TRBV7-8 and TRBJ2-7; 12 bases are a match to TRBD2. The junction had 7 bases not matched to a gene; V was cut back by 5 bases and J by 5 bases. The CDR3 extends over 15 amino acids. The germline gives CDR1 SGHVS, CDR2 FQNEAQ. CDR3 DNA sequence: TGTGCCAGCAGCCCGACTAGCGGGAGTATCCACGAGCAGTACTTC. Translated, it gives CASSPTSGSIHEQYF.

This chain connects TRBV6-5 to TRBJ1-1, with D hard to call. Trimming removed 7 bases at V and 1 base at J, with 16 bases between. Per germline, CDR1 MNHEY and CDR2 SVGAGI. This CDR3 region has 15 residues. The CDR3 sequence is CASTPRVRENTEAFF. Written as DNA, the CDR3 is TGTGCCAGCACCCCGCGGGTGAGGGAGAACACTGAAGCTTTCTTT.

This clone was seen a handful of times. The chain links TRBV7-2 to TRBJ1-1; perhaps TRBD1 as D (5 bases). The CDR3 runs 14 residues. V was cut by 3 bases and J by 5 bases, with 13 bases left in between. Germline V CDR1 and CDR2: SGHTA, FQGNSA. CDR3 region: CASSLVDRTTEAFF. DNA of the CDR3: TGTGCCAGCAGCTTGGTCGACAGAACAACTGAAGCTTTCTTT.

The chain is built from TRBV19 and TRBJ2-5; 14 nucleotides agree with TRBD2. CDR1 and CDR2 (germline): LNHDA, SQIVND (reference sequence). CDR3 size: 17 residues. V gave up 4 bases and J gave up 5 bases; unmatched junction bases: 9. The CDR3 region has the DNA TGTGCCAGTAGTACCGCCGGGACTAGCGGGAGTAGCGAGACCCAGTACTTC. Translating it yields CASSTAGTSGSSETQYF.

The chain carries TRBV19 and TRBJ1-2, with TRBD1 matching over 9 bases. Germline trimming cut 6 bases from V and 6 bases from J; bases unmatched to any gene: 8. Germline V gene data show CDR1 as LNHDA and CDR2 as SQIVND (reference sequence). The CDR3 is 14 amino acids. This CDR3 reads CASSPDTGGDGYTF. As DNA, the CDR3 is TGTGCCAGTAGCCCAGATACAGGGGGCGATGGCTACACCTTC.

The chain recombines TRBV2 with TRBJ1-5; the match to TRBD1 covers 9 bases. The V gene's germline CDR1 is SNHLY and CDR2 FYNNEI. Trimming at V came to 6 bases and at J to 6 bases, leaving 12 bases not matched to a gene. The CDR3 is 16 amino acids. As DNA, the CDR3 is TGTGCCAGCAGAGGTCCCGGGACAGGGACGAGTCAGCCCCAGCATTTT. Translated: CASRGPGTGTSQPQHF.

This clone was picked up one time. The chain carries TRBV6-6 and TRBJ2-1; 7 nucleotides agree with TRBD2. The germline gives CDR1 MNHNY, CDR2 SVGAGI (reference sequence). The CDR3 has 14 residues. The trim removed 6 bases at V and 0 bases at J, leaving 2 bases unmatched. CDR3 nucleotides: TGTGCCAGCAGAGGCGGGAGCTCCTACAATGAGCAGTTCTTC. This encodes CASRGGSSYNEQFF.

This chain joins TRBV7-9 and TRBJ2-5; possible D gene TRBD2, 6 bases. There are 18 residues in the CDR3. The V gene lost 1 base and the J gene lost 2 bases, with 20 bases spanning the gap. Germline V gene lookup returns CDR1 SEHNR and CDR2 FQNEAQ (reference sequence). The DNA for the CDR3 is TGTGCCAGCAGCTTAGATTGGGGAGGTGGTAGCGGACAAGAGACCCAGTACTTC. Protein sequence: CASSLDWGGGSGQETQYF.

The chain employs TRBV28 and TRBJ2-6, with 12 bases identical to TRBD1. CDR3 length: 13 residues. Germline-derived CDR1 and CDR2 are MDHEN and SYDVKM. V lost 8 bases, J lost 9 bases, and 2 bases stayed unmatched. The CDR3 DNA follows: TGTGCCAGCGGGACAGGGGGCATCAACGTCCTGACTTTC. It specifies CASGTGGINVLTF.

This clone was picked up a small number of times. J is TRBJ1-5 and V is TRBV29-1, with TRBD1 matching over 8 bases. Germline loops: CDR1 SQVTM, CDR2 ANQGSEA. Unmatched junction bases numbered 13, after V lost 5 bases and J lost 7 bases. The CDR3 covers 15 residues. CDR3 nucleotides: TGCAGCGTTAGAGTCTCAGGGGGCGAAGGGCAGCCCCAGCATTTT. As protein: CSVRVSGGEGQPQHF.

The gene calls are TRBV30 and TRBJ1-1, with TRBD1 as a possible D gene (5 bases). The CDR3 length is 13 residues. V was pared by 2 bases and J by 2 bases, with 9 bases between. Germline CDR1 and CDR2: GTSNPN and SVGIG (reference sequence). The CDR3 loop is CAWSTGGNTEAFF. As DNA, the CDR3 is TGTGCCTGGAGTACCGGGGGAAACACTGAAGCTTTCTTT.

V and J are TRBV19 and TRBJ2-1; 7 positions agree with TRBD2. CDR3 size: 14 residues. Per the germline V gene, CDR1 is LNHDA and CDR2 is SQIVND (reference sequence). The V gene end was trimmed by 5 bases and the J gene end by 6 bases; junction bases not matched to a gene: 7. The CDR3 loop is CASSFLGGGNEQFF. The DNA of the CDR3 is TGTGCCAGTAGTTTCCTGGGCGGGGGCAATGAGCAGTTCTTC. Variable domain in full (rest from reference TRBV19 and TRBJ2-1): DGGITQSPKYLFRKEGQNVTLSCEQNLNHDAMYWYRQDPGQGLRLIYYSQIVNDFQKGDIAEGYSVSREKKESFPLTVTSAQKNPTAFYLCASSFLGGGNEQFFGPGTRLTVL.

J is TRBJ2-7 and V is TRBV6-5, with 12 nucleotides matching TRBD2. V shed 7 bases and J 2 bases; nucleotides not matched to a gene: 3. Germline V CDR1 and CDR2: MNHEY, SVGAGI. The length of the CDR3 is 14 residues. For the CDR3, the DNA is TGTGCCAGCACCCCTAGCGGGAGGGCCTACGAGCAGTACTTC. Encoded protein: CASTPSGRAYEQYF.

In its sample, this clone was seen once. The chain is built from TRBV7-9 and TRBJ1-1; the match to TRBD1 covers 10 bases. CDR3 length equals 14 residues. Germline CDR1 SEHNR, CDR2 FQNEAQ (reference sequence). V was pared by 5 bases and J by 4 bases, with 4 bases of the junction left unmatched. DNA for the CDR3: TGTGCCAGCAGCCCCGGGACAGGGGCCACTGAAGCTTTCTTT. This encodes CASSPGTGATEAFF.

The chain recombines TRBV7-3 with TRBJ2-7, with D possibly matching TRBD2 (6 bases). The CDR3 is 14 residues long. Trimming removed 5 bases at V and 7 bases at J, with 18 bases between. Germline V gives CDR1 SGHTA, CDR2 FQGTGA. CDR3 protein: CASSQFGMGGEQYF. The CDR3 DNA follows: TGTGCCAGCAGCCAATTTGGGATGGGGGGAGAGCAGTACTTC.

The chain employs TRBV29-1 and TRBJ2-2; 11 bases align to TRBD2. Trimming took 7 bases from V and 6 from J; bases not matched to a gene: 13. The germline gives CDR1 SQVTM, CDR2 ANQGSEA. The CDR3 spans 16 residues. The CDR3 here is CSAGTSGRGGSGELFF. CDR3 sequence (DNA): TGCAGCGCAGGGACTAGCGGAAGGGGGGGTTCCGGGGAGCTGTTTTTT.

This clone showed up just a few times. The rearrangement joins TRBV6-5 to TRBJ1-5; no reliable D call. The CDR3 runs to 13 residues. In germline, CDR1 is MNHEY, CDR2 SVGAGI. The germline V and J ends were trimmed by 5 bases and 10 bases, with 15 bases remaining between them. The CDR3 is CASSPGGLHPQHF. CDR3 DNA sequence: TGTGCCAGCAGTCCCGGAGGTCTCCATCCCCAGCATTTT.

The V and J genes are TRBV6-5 and TRBJ1-4; 7 nucleotides line up with TRBD1. Germline CDR1 reads MNHEY; CDR2 reads SVGAGI. The J segment lost 8 bases and the V segment lost 5 bases, leaving 5 bases of the junction unmatched. The CDR3 contains 13 residues. The CDR3 nucleotides read TGTGCCAGCAGTCGAACAGGGGCGGAAAAACTGTTTTTT. Its protein is CASSRTGAEKLFF.